Presented here are 15 T cell receptor beta chains from one specimen sequenced in a study of metastatic and nonmetastatic thyroid tumors. TCRdb re-called the PCR reads via MiXCR. There are 5,500 to 7,000 clones in the sample; more than 15% occur only once, and 11% lies in the top ten. Nobody among the patients had been given any treatment before thyroid surgery. The sequenced material came from tumor tissue. The receptor set was obtained from a male donor with papillary thyroid cancer or a benign thyroid nodule (not recorded which). Some clones in this sample may be carry-over from other donors' samples.

This clone came up a few times. Its ends do not fully match the called genes, so a read error is possible. The rearrangement uses TRBV6-1 and TRBJ2-7; no definite D call. The CDR3 has 15 amino acids. CDR1 and CDR2 from the germline V gene are MNHNS and SASEGT. CDR3 region: CASIEDGSSSYEQYF. Written as DNA, the CDR3 is TGTGCCAGCATTGAAGATGGGTCCTCCTCCTACGAGCAGTACTTC.

This clone counts as large. This chain uses TRBV2 with TRBJ2-5; D is possibly TRBD1 (8 bases). CDR1 is SNHLY, CDR2 FYNNEI, per germline. The CDR3 is made up of 16 amino acids. V lost 6 bases and J 1 base, leaving 18 bases between the germline ends. The CDR3 loop is CASSGQGGFRQETQYF. The DNA of the CDR3 is TGTGCCAGCAGCGGACAGGGAGGGTTTCGCCAAGAGACCCAGTACTTC.

This clone showed up just a few times. The chain carries TRBV4-2 and TRBJ2-2; 8 positions match TRBD2. The trim removed 4 bases at V and 2 bases at J, leaving 3 bases unmatched. The germline V gene encodes CDR1 LGHNA and CDR2 YNFKEQ. CDR3 size: 15 residues. DNA for the CDR3: TGTGCCAGCAGCCCGGGGACTAGTAACACCGGGGAGCTGTTTTTT. Its protein is CASSPGTSNTGELFF.

This clone came up many times. The chain couples TRBV20-1 to TRBJ1-5, with 7 bases matching TRBD1. Germline values: CDR1 DFQATT, CDR2 SNEGSKA (reference sequence). CDR3 length equals 14 residues. The J segment lost 3 bases and the V segment lost 5 bases, leaving 7 bases of the junction unmatched. The CDR3 nucleotides read TGCAGTGCTCGGACAGGCATCCTCAATCAGCCCCAGCATTTT. Encoded protein: CSARTGILNQPQHF.

CDR3 in amino acids: CASSPQVALIYEQYF. The CDR3 DNA reads as TGTGCCAGCAGCCCTCAGGTAGCCCTTATATACGAGCAGTACTTC. The gene calls are TRBV12-3 or TRBV12-4 and TRBJ2-7, with unresolved D. V lost 6 bases, J lost 4 bases, and 19 bases lay in between. The CDR3 totals 15 residues.

Details on this clone: One junction end disagrees with the germline gene, perhaps due to a read error. The chain joins TRBV27 to TRBJ2-7; a possible D gene is TRBD2 (11 bases). The CDR3 runs 20 residues. Per the germline V gene, CDR1 is MNHEY and CDR2 is SMNVEV (reference sequence). CDR3 in amino acids: CARSLSVGQGYSGRAPEQYF. CDR3 DNA sequence: TGTGCCAGAAGTTTATCGGTGGGACAGGGGTATAGCGGGAGGGCCCCCGAGCAGTACTTC.

This sequence joins TRBV27 and TRBJ2-7, with 8 bases that match TRBD2. Losses at the gene ends were 4 bases for V and 2 bases for J; bases not matched to a gene: 10. This CDR3 region has 16 residues. In germline, CDR1 is MNHEY, CDR2 SMNVEV (reference sequence). The CDR3 region has the DNA TGTGCCAGCAGTTCAGGAGCGGGGGAAACTCCCTACGAGCAGTACTTC. Translated, it gives CASSSGAGETPYEQYF.

This clone was seen a few times. V and J are TRBV10-2 and TRBJ2-7, with 13 bases matching TRBD2. Germline trimming cut 0 bases from V and 0 bases from J; bases unmatched to any gene: 2. Germline CDR1 reads WSHSY; CDR2 reads SAAADI. The CDR3 runs 17 residues. In nucleotides, the CDR3 is TGCGCCAGCAGTGAGTCGGGACTAGCGGGGCCCTCCTACGAGCAGTACTTC. Its protein is CASSESGLAGPSYEQYF.

As for this clone: The DNA is left out, because the CDR3 cannot be placed on it with certainty; the CDR3 is given as TCRdb lists it. The chain links TRBV7-8 to TRBJ2-7. CDR1 and CDR2 from the germline V gene are SGHVS and FQNEAQ. Termini included, the CDR3 measures 16 amino acids. This CDR3 is CASSLVGAGAAYEQYF.

By frequency in the sample, this clone is medium-sized. Here the CDR3 DNA reads TGTGCCACCAGTGATCGGACTAGCGGATTGCAGTTCTTC. Translated, it gives CATSDRTSGLQFF. This chain links TRBV24-1 with TRBJ2-1; 10 nucleotides align to TRBD2. This CDR3 spans 13 amino acids. Trimming removed 3 bases from V and 12 bases from J; junction bases left unmatched: 4. Germline V gene data show CDR1 as KGHDR and CDR2 as SFDVKD.

This clone is deemed medium-sized. The chain joins TRBV5-1 to TRBJ2-5; D unclear. Trimming removed 3 bases at V and 2 bases at J, with 5 bases between. CDR1 and CDR2 (germline): SGHRS, YFSETQ. This CDR3 region has 12 residues. The CDR3 sequence is CASSSGQETQYF. CDR3 sequence (DNA): TGCGCCAGCAGCTCCGGGCAAGAGACCCAGTACTTC.

This clone occurred many times. CDR3 in amino acids: CASSQERAGVTDTQYF. The CDR3 DNA is TGTGCCAGCAGCCAAGAACGCGCGGGAGTTACAGATACGCAGTATTTT. The chain recombines TRBV3-1 with TRBJ2-3; TRBD2 matches at 7 bases. Germline-derived CDR1 and CDR2 are LGHDT and YNNKEL (reference sequence). The ends lost 0 bases at V and 3 bases at J; junction bases unmatched: 6. The CDR3 runs to 16 residues.

This clone was detected ten times or more. The chain couples TRBV7-9 to TRBJ2-7; D call uncertain. The ends were cut back, 1 base at V and 0 bases at J, with 1 base in the middle. CDR1 is SEHNR, CDR2 FQNEAQ, per germline (reference sequence). The CDR3 has 12 amino acids. The CDR3 protein is CASSLVSYEQYF. In DNA form, the CDR3 reads TGTGCCAGCAGCTTAGTCTCCTACGAGCAGTACTTC.

At least ten counts were recorded for this clone. J is TRBJ2-1 and V is TRBV9, with 9 bases identical to TRBD2. The CDR3 totals 15 residues. J was trimmed by 4 bases and V by 0 bases; bases with no gene match: 2. Per the germline V gene, CDR1 is SGDLS and CDR2 is YYNGEE. This chain's CDR3 is CASSVVSGSYNEQFF. CDR3 DNA sequence: TGTGCCAGCAGCGTAGTTAGCGGGAGTTACAATGAGCAGTTCTTC.

The chain couples TRBV6-5 to TRBJ1-1, with unresolved D. Germline V CDR1 and CDR2: MNHEY, SVGAGI. The length of the CDR3 is 13 residues. V shed 2 bases and J shed 1 base, with 5 bases lying between them. In nucleotides, the CDR3 is TGTGCCAGCAGTTACGCAGGGAACACTGAAGCTTTCTTT. This encodes CASSYAGNTEAFF.